The rows below give T cell receptor beta chains drawn from one sample of a study of cytomegalovirus exposure and HLA in healthy donors. Only in-frame clones appear in the TCRdb table, and some are missing; sequencing was by immunoSEQ multiplex PCR. The sample has some 140,000 clones, roughly 77% seen once. Sample: PBMCs. The receptors stem from a young man in good health and CMV-seropositive. The CDR3 runs from the conserved cysteine through the conserved F or W. The D gene is left open where the match is weak. The size field is filled for only some rows; it gives once, few, many or a size class.

j_call d_call clone_size v_call cdr3_aa cdr3_nt
TRBJ2-2 TRBD2 few TRBV30 CAWSVIWTGTSGVELFF TGTGCCTGGAGTGTCATATGGACCGGGACTAGCGGGGTGGAGCTGTTTTTT
TRBJ2-7 - - TRBV11-2 CASSLGNRANEQYF TGTGCCAGCAGCTTAGGTAACAGAGCCAACGAGCAGTACTTC
TRBJ2-2 - - TRBV27 CASSLLAFIQGNTGELFF TGTGCCAGCAGTTTATTGGCCTTCATTCAGGGAAACACCGGGGAGCTGTTTTTT
TRBJ2-7 - - TRBV19 CASSPEGGPTSYEQYF TGTGCCAGTAGCCCCGAGGGGGGGCCGACCTCCTACGAGCAGTACTTC
TRBJ1-1 - few TRBV2 CASSGGRGRTEAFF TGTGCCAGCAGTGGTGGACGGGGGAGGACTGAAGCTTTCTTT
TRBJ1-2 - - TRBV30 CAWGDSYGYTF TGTGCCTGGGGGGACTCCTATGGCTACACCTTC
TRBJ2-7 - - TRBV5-1 CASSLMTQVVYEQYF TGCGCCAGCAGCTTGATGACCCAGGTCGTCTACGAGCAGTACTTC
TRBJ2-3 - - TRBV5-4 CASSAFQGAERTDTQYF TGTGCCAGCAGCGCCTTTCAGGGTGCGGAACGCACAGATACGCAGTATTTT
TRBJ1-2 TRBD1 - TRBV7-9 CASTGGDYGYTF TGTGCCAGTACAGGGGGCGACTATGGCTACACCTTC
TRBJ2-5 TRBD1 - TRBV6-5 CASSSGTGRQETQYF TGTGCCAGCAGTTCCGGGACAGGGCGGCAAGAGACCCAGTACTTC
TRBJ2-2 TRBD1 - TRBV5-1 CASSLAPTGTNTGELFF TGCGCCAGCAGCTTGGCCCCGACAGGGACGAACACCGGGGAGCTGTTTTTT
TRBJ1-1 - - TRBV6-5 CASSEYGGGTEAFF TGTGCCAGCAGTGAATATGGGGGGGGCACTGAAGCTTTCTTT
TRBJ1-2 TRBD1 - TRBV4-3 CASSQLQGADGYTF TGCGCCAGCAGCCAACTACAGGGGGCAGATGGCTACACCTTC
TRBJ1-2 TRBD1 - TRBV6-1 CASSAGTEINYGYTF TGTGCCAGCAGTGCCGGGACAGAGATTAACTATGGCTACACCTTC
TRBJ2-3 TRBD2 - TRBV2 CASSITSGGTTDTQYF TGTGCCAGCAGTATCACTAGCGGGGGGACTACAGATACGCAGTATTTT
TRBJ1-2 - - TRBV27 CASSPRSVALGRGYTF TGTGCCAGCAGTCCCCGAAGCGTGGCGTTGGGTCGGGGCTACACCTTC
TRBJ1-2 - - TRBV7-2 CASSLGIGDNYGYTF TGTGCCAGCAGCTTAGGAATCGGAGATAACTATGGCTACACCTTC
TRBJ1-3 TRBD1 - TRBV9 CASSVGTGEARNTIYF TGTGCCAGCAGCGTTGGGACAGGGGAGGCCAGAAACACCATATATTTT
TRBJ2-2 TRBD2 - TRBV2 CATRTGTSATGELFF TGTGCCACAAGGACGGGGACTAGCGCCACCGGGGAGCTGTTTTTT
TRBJ2-1 - - TRBV5-8 CASSKRLWEEFF TGTGCCAGCAGTAAGAGGTTGTGGGAGGAGTTCTTC
TRBJ2-1 - - TRBV7-3 CASSPRGLSYNEQFF TGTGCCAGCAGCCCAAGGGGACTTTCCTACAATGAGCAGTTCTTC
TRBJ1-1 - - TRBV2 CASMEGRISNTEAFF TGTGCCAGCATGGAGGGACGAATATCTAACACTGAAGCTTTCTTT
TRBJ1-6 TRBD1 - TRBV6-1 CASRGQGVPIPPLHF TGTGCCAGCAGGGGGCAGGGGGTTCCTATTCCACCCCTCCACTTT
TRBJ2-5 TRBD2 - TRBV5-6 CASTNTRGGRETQYF TGTGCCAGCACCAACACGCGGGGGGGCCGGGAGACCCAGTACTTC
TRBJ2-5 - - TRBV10-3 CAISGSTGNLEETQYF TGTGCCATCAGTGGCTCTACCGGGAACCTCGAAGAGACCCAGTACTTC
TRBJ1-4 - - TRBV4-1 CASSQEREKLFF TGCGCCAGCAGCCAAGAGCGGGAAAAACTGTTTTTT
TRBJ2-7 - - TRBV5-1 CASSSYSGVPYEQYF TGCGCCAGCAGCTCCTACTCGGGAGTTCCCTACGAGCAGTACTTC
TRBJ2-7 - - TRBV4-2 CASSQRGMGRGYEQYF TGTGCCAGCAGCCAAAGGGGGATGGGCAGGGGCTACGAGCAGTACTTC
TRBJ2-1 TRBD2 - TRBV29-1 CSLGGGNEQFF TGCAGCCTTGGGGGAGGGAATGAGCAGTTCTTC
TRBJ1-3 - - TRBV28 CASSPPAGASGNTIYF TGTGCCAGCAGCCCACCCGCAGGGGCCTCTGGAAACACCATATATTTT